These 2 T cell receptor beta chains share one sample of origin, sequenced in a study of CXCR3-negative and CXCR3-positive naive CD8 T cells. Study-wide findings and caveats: TRB CDR3 hydrophobicity was greater in CXCR3-positive naive cells than in CXCR3-negative naive cells.

Their recognized antigens are unknown. 5' RACE that incorporated UMI labels was used to prepare the TRB cDNA libraries. No DNA is given; TCRdb re-called the 5' RACE reads and lists each CDR3 protein once. The sample includes thousands of distinct CDR3 sequences. The sequenced material came from naive CXCR3+ CD8+ T cells from blood. Subset: CD45RO-CCR7+CD27+CD95- naive CD8+ T cells expressing CXCR3 (TNR3+). The receptors here all came from a human donor in good health. Some clones in this sample may be carry-over from other donors' samples.

V and J are TRBV19 and TRBJ2-1; the D call of TRBD2 rests on TCRdb alone, since no DNA is present to check it. Germline V gene sequence: CDR1 LNHDA, CDR2 SQIVND (reference sequence). This CDR3 region has 15 residues. The CDR3 is CASTIGTSGHNEQFF.

This clonotype counts as medium-sized by frequency. The chain recombines TRBV9 with TRBJ1-1; TCRdb names TRBD1, which stays unverified in the absence of DNA. In germline, CDR1 is SGDLS, CDR2 YYNGEE. The CDR3 covers 14 residues. CDR3 sequence reads: CASSAGGGNTEAFF.